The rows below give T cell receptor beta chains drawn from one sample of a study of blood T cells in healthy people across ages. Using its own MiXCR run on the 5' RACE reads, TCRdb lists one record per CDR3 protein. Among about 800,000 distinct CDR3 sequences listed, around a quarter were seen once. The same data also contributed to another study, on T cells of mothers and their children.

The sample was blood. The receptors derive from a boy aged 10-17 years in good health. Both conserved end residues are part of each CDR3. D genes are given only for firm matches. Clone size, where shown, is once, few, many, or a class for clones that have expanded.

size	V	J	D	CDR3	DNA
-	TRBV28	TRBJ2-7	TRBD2	CASSLPTSGGTYEQYF	TGTGCCAGCAGTTTGCCCACTAGCGGAGGAACCTACGAGCAGTACTTC
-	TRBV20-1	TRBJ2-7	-	CSASGGSGEQYF	TGCAGTGCTAGTGGCGGGTCTGGCGAGCAGTACTTC
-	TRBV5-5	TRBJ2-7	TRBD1	CASSLVPGTVSSDEQYF	TGTGCCAGCAGCTTGGTCCCCGGGACAGTTAGTTCGGACGAGCAGTACTTC
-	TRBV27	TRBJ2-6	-	CASSLLLGARYSGANVLTF	TGTGCCAGCAGTTTACTCCTTGGGGCCCGATACTCTGGGGCCAACGTCCTGACTTTC
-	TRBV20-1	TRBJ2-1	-	CSARETAVGYNEQFF	TGCAGTGCTAGAGAGACTGCAGTGGGCTACAATGAGCAGTTCTTC
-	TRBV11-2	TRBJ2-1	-	CASSEIISGVNEQFF	TGTGCCAGCAGCGAGATTATTTCAGGGGTCAATGAGCAGTTCTTC
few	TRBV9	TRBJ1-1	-	CASSVFIGGMTTEAFF	TGTGCCAGCAGCGTTTTTATAGGGGGAATGACCACTGAAGCTTTCTTT
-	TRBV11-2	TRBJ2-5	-	CASSSPWEAEGQETQYF	TGTGCCAGCAGCTCCCCATGGGAGGCAGAGGGACAAGAGACCCAGTACTTC
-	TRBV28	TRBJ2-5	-	CASRQDTSRTQYF	TGTGCCAGCAGACAAGACACGTCCAGGACCCAGTACTTC
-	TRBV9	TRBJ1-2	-	CASTPGGNAIGYGYTF	TGTGCCAGCACTCCCGGGGGGAACGCTATTGGCTATGGCTACACCTTC
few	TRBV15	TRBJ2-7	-	CATSRDQLKLGDTSYEQYF	TGTGCCACCAGCAGAGATCAACTAAAACTAGGGGACACCTCCTACGAGCAGTACTTC
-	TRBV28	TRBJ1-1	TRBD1	CASRRRDSRGTEAFF	TGTGCCAGCAGAAGACGGGACAGTCGGGGCACTGAAGCTTTCTTT
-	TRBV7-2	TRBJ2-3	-	CASSSNSDTQYF	TGTGCCAGCAGCTCAAACTCGGATACGCAGTATTTT
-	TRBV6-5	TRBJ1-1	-	CAGSYSMGAQGTEAFF	TGTGCCGGCAGTTACTCGATGGGGGCGCAAGGCACTGAAGCTTTCTTT
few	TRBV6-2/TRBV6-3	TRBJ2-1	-	CASSRGSSVFNEQFF	TGTGCCAGCAGTAGGGGGTCTAGCGTGTTTAATGAGCAGTTCTTC
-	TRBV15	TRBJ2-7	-	CATSRVGLNSYEQYF	TGTGCCACCAGCAGAGTAGGCTTGAACTCCTACGAGCAGTACTTC
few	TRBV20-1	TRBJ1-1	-	CSARGTQGRAEAFF	TGCAGTGCTAGAGGCACTCAGGGTCGGGCTGAAGCTTTCTTT
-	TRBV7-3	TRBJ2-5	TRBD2	CASSRGLAGEKETQYF	TGTGCCAGCAGCCGAGGTCTAGCGGGGGAGAAAGAGACCCAGTACTTC
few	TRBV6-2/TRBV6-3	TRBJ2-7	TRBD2	CASSLSSGRVYEQYF	TGTGCCAGCAGCCTATCTAGCGGGAGGGTCTACGAGCAGTACTTC